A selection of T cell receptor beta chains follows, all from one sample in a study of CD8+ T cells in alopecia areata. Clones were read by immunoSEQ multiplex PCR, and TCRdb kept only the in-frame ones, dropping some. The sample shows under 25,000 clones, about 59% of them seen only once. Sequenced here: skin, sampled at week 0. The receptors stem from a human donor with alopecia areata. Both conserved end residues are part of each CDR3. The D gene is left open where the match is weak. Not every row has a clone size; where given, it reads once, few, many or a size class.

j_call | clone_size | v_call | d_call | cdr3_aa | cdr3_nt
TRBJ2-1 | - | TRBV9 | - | CASSLGQIPSNEQFF | TGTGCCAGCAGCTTGGGACAAATCCCCTCCAATGAGCAGTTCTTC
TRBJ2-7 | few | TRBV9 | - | CASSVGGDIHEQYF | TGTGCCAGCAGCGTAGGAGGGGACATCCACGAGCAGTACTTC
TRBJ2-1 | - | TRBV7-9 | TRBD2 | CASSSVLATTSYNEQFF | TGTGCCAGCAGCTCCGTACTAGCGACGACCTCCTACAATGAGCAGTTCTTC
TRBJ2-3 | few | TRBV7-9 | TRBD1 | CASSLAQGLEDTQYF | TGTGCCAGCAGCTTAGCACAGGGGCTGGAAGATACGCAGTATTTT
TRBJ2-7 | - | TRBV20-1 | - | CSAKANEQYF | TGCAGTGCTAAGGCAAACGAGCAGTACTTC
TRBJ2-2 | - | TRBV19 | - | CASSPMGVAGELFF | TGTGCCAGTAGTCCGATGGGGGTAGCCGGGGAGCTGTTTTTT
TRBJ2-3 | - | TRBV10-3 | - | CAISELVRDTQYF | TGTGCCATCAGTGAACTAGTACGGGATACGCAGTATTTT
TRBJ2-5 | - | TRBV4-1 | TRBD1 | CASSQGGRGFETQYF | TGCGCCAGCAGCCAAGGGGGCAGGGGGTTCGAGACCCAGTACTTC
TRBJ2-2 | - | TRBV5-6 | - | CASSLGPSPNTGELFF | TGTGCCAGCAGCTTGGGGCCCAGCCCGAACACCGGGGAGCTGTTTTTT
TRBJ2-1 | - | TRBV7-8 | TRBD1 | CASSLRGAGGYNEQFF | TGTGCCAGCAGCTTAAGAGGGGCAGGGGGCTACAATGAGCAGTTCTTC
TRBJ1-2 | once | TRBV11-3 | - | CASSSGGYTF | TGTGCCAGCAGCTCCGGTGGCTACACCTTC
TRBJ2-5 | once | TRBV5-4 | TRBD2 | CASSSVAGDQETQYF | TGTGCCAGCAGCTCGGTAGCGGGAGATCAAGAGACCCAGTACTTC
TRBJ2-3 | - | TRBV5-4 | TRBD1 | CASSPGTGGSDTQYF | TGTGCCAGCAGCCCCGGGACAGGGGGCTCAGATACGCAGTATTTT
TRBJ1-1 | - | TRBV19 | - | CASSIGEADEAFF | TGTGCCAGTAGTATTGGGGAGGCGGACGAAGCTTTCTTT
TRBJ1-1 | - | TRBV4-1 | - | CASSPRSALFRGLNTEAFF | TGCGCCAGCAGCCCACGTTCTGCTTTGTTCCGGGGGCTGAACACTGAAGCTTTCTTT
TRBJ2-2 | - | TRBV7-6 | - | CASSPGQITGELFF | TGTGCCAGCAGCCCCGGACAGATCACCGGGGAGCTGTTTTTT
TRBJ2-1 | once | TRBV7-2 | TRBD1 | CASSLRTGTGGLNEQFF | TGTGCCAGCAGCTTAAGGACCGGGACAGGGGGCCTAAATGAGCAGTTCTTC
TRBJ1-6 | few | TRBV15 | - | CATSRAAWDSPLHF | TGTGCCACCAGCAGAGCCGCCTGGGATTCACCCCTCCACTTT
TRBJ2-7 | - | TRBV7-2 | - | CASRDSSYEQYF | TGTGCCAGCAGAGACAGCTCCTACGAGCAGTACTTC
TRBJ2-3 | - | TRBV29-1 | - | CSVVKGTNTDTQYF | TGCAGCGTTGTAAAGGGGACAAACACAGATACGCAGTATTTT